The 23 T cell receptor beta chains below all came from one sample that was sequenced in a study of cytomegalovirus exposure and HLA in healthy donors. A multiplex PCR was run with 60 Vbeta primers and 13 Jbeta primers. The repertoire was sequenced with immunoSEQ multiplex PCR; TCRdb's copy has only in-frame clones and lacks some. The table has more than 150,000 clones, around 85% seen once. Sequenced material: PBMCs. Receptor source: a man aged 35 to 55 in good health and CMV-seropositive.

The J gene is TRBJ2-2, the V gene TRBV7-6; weak D call: TRBD1 (5 bases). The CDR3 has 15 amino acids. Trimming shortened V by 1 base and J by 6 bases, and 12 bases separated the two germline ends. Germline assignment: CDR1 SGHVS and CDR2 FNYEAQ. CDR3 amino acids: CASSLGWGASGELFF. The CDR3 DNA reads as TGTGCCAGCAGCTTAGGATGGGGCGCGTCCGGGGAGCTGTTTTTT.

The chain employs TRBV9 and TRBJ2-2; a weak D match, TRBD1 (5 bases). Trimming removed 3 bases at V and 0 bases at J, with 9 bases between. Germline CDR1 is SGDLS and CDR2 is YYNGEE. The CDR3 has 15 residues. Here the CDR3 DNA reads TGTGCCAGCAGCGACCAGGGTACGAACACCGGGGAGCTGTTTTTT. This sequence encodes CASSDQGTNTGELFF.

The genes are TRBV23-1 and TRBJ1-2, with a weak D call TRBD1 (5 bases). TRBV23-1 is an ORF for which the function is uncertain. V gave up 4 bases and J gave up 4 bases, with 19 bases separating them. This CDR3 comprises 16 residues. The DNA for the CDR3 is TGCGCCAGCAGTCGCCGTGGACACCCCCGGCCCTATGGCTACACCTTC. Translation gives CASSRRGHPRPYGYTF.

The V and J genes are TRBV9 and TRBJ2-1, with 7 bases identical to TRBD2. The CDR3 has 15 residues. Germline assignment: CDR1 SGDLS and CDR2 YYNGEE. V trimming: 1 base; J trimming: 2 bases; junction bases outside the gene matches: 3. The CDR3 coding sequence is TGTGCCAGCAGCGTAAGCGGGGCGACCTACAATGAGCAGTTCTTC. It encodes CASSVSGATYNEQFF.

The chain uses TRBV4-1 and TRBJ2-5; D is possibly TRBD2 (5 bases). TRBJ2-7 matches the DNA end more closely, so the J call is doubtful. This CDR3 region has 16 residues. Germline-derived CDR1 and CDR2 are MGHRA and YSYEKL. The CDR3 DNA follows: TGCGCCAGCAGCCAAGATAAGGACTCGAGCTCCTACGAGCAGTACTTC. Protein sequence: CASSQDKDSSSYEQYF.

The J gene is TRBJ2-7, the V gene TRBV23-1; D unresolved. TRBV23-1 is given ORF status, its function remaining uncertain. Trimming took 0 bases from V and 0 from J, leaving 6 bases between them. The CDR3 extends over 14 amino acids. CDR3 sequence: CASSQSAASYEQYF. In nucleotides, the CDR3 is TGCGCCAGCAGTCAATCGGCGGCCTCCTACGAGCAGTACTTC.

A remark on this clone: Its ends do not fully match the called genes, so a read error is possible. CDR3 DNA: TGTGCTAGCAGCTTAGGGAGAGGGGGGGAGTGGACCAAAAACATTCAGTACTTC. It encodes CASSLGRGGEWTKNIQYF. This chain joins TRBV7-7 and TRBJ2-4, with D tentatively TRBD2 (7 bases). CDR3 length equals 18 residues. The germline V gene encodes CDR1 SSHAT and CDR2 FNYEAQ (reference sequence).

This clone was recorded at least ten times. The rearrangement uses TRBV30 and TRBJ1-2; D may be TRBD1 (5 bases). Trimming removed 3 bases from V and 9 bases from J, with 8 bases in between. Germline assignment: CDR1 GTSNPN and CDR2 SVGIG (reference sequence). The CDR3 has 10 residues. CDR3 sequence: CAWSGGCYTF. The CDR3 bases are TGTGCCTGGAGCGGGGGTTGCTACACCTTC.

This rearrangement joins TRBV9 to TRBJ2-1, with 10 bases aligning to TRBD1. This CDR3 is built from 15 residues. Losses at the gene ends were 2 bases for V and 2 bases for J; bases not matched to a gene: 1. Germline V CDR1 and CDR2: SGDLS, YYNGEE. The CDR3 DNA reads as TGTGCCAGCAGCGTTGGGACAGGGGCCTACAATGAGCAGTTCTTC. Translated: CASSVGTGAYNEQFF.

For the CDR3, the DNA is TGTGCCAGCAGCATAGCGGACGGAAGCACAGATACGCAGTATTTT. It is translated as CASSIADGSTDTQYF. The J gene is TRBJ2-3, the V gene TRBV6-5; D perhaps matches TRBD2 (6 bases). The CDR3 has 15 amino acids. Germline V lookup: CDR1 MNHEY, CDR2 SVGAGI. Trimming cost V 6 bases and J 0 bases, with 13 bases left between them.

This clone came up once. The chain joins TRBV30 to TRBJ2-3, with D possibly matching TRBD1 (6 bases). The CDR3 has 13 amino acids. The ends were cut back, 1 base at V and 4 bases at J, with 9 bases in the middle. In germline, CDR1 is GTSNPN, CDR2 SVGIG (reference sequence). The CDR3 loop reads CAWSDRDADTQYF. CDR3 DNA sequence: TGTGCCTGGAGTGACAGGGATGCAGATACGCAGTATTTT.

This clone was seen only once. This chain uses TRBV11-2 with TRBJ2-2, with D perhaps matching TRBD1 (6 bases). Per the germline V gene, CDR1 is SGHAT and CDR2 is FQNNGV. The CDR3 is 14 residues long. The V end was cut by 4 bases, the J end by 6 bases, with 12 bases between. CDR3 in DNA: TGTGCCAGCAGCTACAACAGGGTTCCCGGGGAGCTGTTTTTT. This codes for CASSYNRVPGELFF.

This clone has just a few counts. This sequence joins TRBV6-1 and TRBJ1-1, with TRBD1 as a possible D gene (6 bases). The CDR3 is made up of 13 amino acids. Looked up from germline, CDR1 is MNHNS and CDR2 is SASEGT. V lost 5 bases, J lost 2 bases, and 9 bases lay in between. This CDR3 is CASSWTVNTEAFF. DNA for the CDR3: TGTGCCAGCAGTTGGACAGTAAACACTGAAGCTTTCTTT.

The gene calls are TRBV5-1 and TRBJ2-4; 8 bases are shared with TRBD1. This CDR3 has 14 amino acids. The germline CDR1 and CDR2 sequences are SGHRS and YFSETQ. V lost 4 bases, J lost 8 bases, and 8 bases stayed unmatched. CDR3 sequence reads: CASSVTGEVDIQYF. The CDR3 nucleotides are TGCGCCAGCAGCGTGACAGGGGAAGTTGACATTCAGTACTTC.

This chain joins TRBV5-4 and TRBJ2-1; 10 positions agree with TRBD2. Trimming removed 0 bases from V and 5 bases from J; junction bases left unmatched: 14. The CDR3 contains 19 residues. Germline V lookup: CDR1 SGHNT, CDR2 YYREEE (reference sequence). The CDR3 nucleotides read TGTGCCAGCAGCTTGGCCGGGGTAGCGGGGGGACGGATAGACAATGAGCAGTTCTTC. This gives the protein CASSLAGVAGGRIDNEQFF.

The table lists this clone with a count of one. The rearrangement uses TRBV5-4 and TRBJ1-4, with 7 bases lining up with TRBD1. This CDR3 contains 15 residues. Losses at the gene ends were 2 bases for V and 8 bases for J; bases not matched to a gene: 9. Per the germline V gene, CDR1 is SGHNT and CDR2 is YYREEE (reference sequence). In DNA, the CDR3 is TGTGCCAGCAGCTTATCCGGGACAGTGGGAGAAAAACTGTTTTTT. It translates to CASSLSGTVGEKLFF.

The CDR3: CASSETSGGHNEQFF. DNA of the CDR3: TGTGCCAGCAGCGAGACTAGCGGGGGGCACAATGAGCAGTTCTTC. The rearrangement joins TRBV6-5 to TRBJ2-1; 13 nucleotides line up with TRBD2. V trimming: 6 bases; J trimming: 5 bases; junction bases outside the gene matches: 4. This CDR3 is 15 amino acids long. In germline, CDR1 is MNHEY, CDR2 SVGAGI.

J is TRBJ2-1 and V is TRBV10-3, with D uncertain. V was cut by 0 bases and J by 2 bases, with 8 bases left in between. Germline assignment: CDR1 ENHRY and CDR2 SYGVKD. The CDR3 loop spans 15 amino acids. CDR3 in DNA: TGTGCCATCAGTGAGTCCTGGGCCCCCTACAATGAGCAGTTCTTC. Translating it yields CAISESWAPYNEQFF.

This rearrangement joins TRBV2 to TRBJ2-7; 7 positions agree with TRBD1. V was pared by 6 bases and J by 6 bases, with 14 bases of the junction left unmatched. Germline lookup yields CDR1 SNHLY and CDR2 FYNNEI. This CDR3 is 15 amino acids long. The DNA for the CDR3 is TGTGCCAGCAGCGGGAAGAAGGGGGCGCGGAGCGAGCAGTACTTC. Translated: CASSGKKGARSEQYF.

The rearrangement uses TRBV2 and TRBJ2-3; TRBD2 aligns across 13 bases. Germline trimming cut 10 bases from V and 3 bases from J; bases unmatched to any gene: 7. Germline lookup yields CDR1 SNHLY and CDR2 FYNNEI. This CDR3 spans 15 amino acids. Written as DNA, the CDR3 is TGTGCCATTTCGCGACTAGCGGGGGGAACAGATACGCAGTATTTT. The encoded protein is CAISRLAGGTDTQYF.

This clone has a single count. The V call is TRBV19, the J call TRBJ1-5; 10 nucleotides align to TRBD1. Germline loops: CDR1 LNHDA, CDR2 SQIVND (reference sequence). V was pared by 1 base and J by 6 bases, with 3 bases of the junction left unmatched. This CDR3 region has 15 residues. CDR3 protein: CASSIVGTGVQPQHF. CDR3 DNA: TGTGCCAGTAGTATAGTTGGGACAGGGGTTCAGCCCCAGCATTTT.

The rearrangement links TRBV30 to TRBJ2-3; 8 nucleotides line up with TRBD1. Germline CDR1 reads GTSNPN; CDR2 reads SVGIG (reference sequence). There are 13 residues in the CDR3. Germline trimming cut 4 bases from V and 3 bases from J; bases unmatched to any gene: 3. The DNA for the CDR3 is TGTGCCTGGACAGGGGGCAGGACAGATACGCAGTATTTT. The encoded protein is CAWTGGRTDTQYF.

V is TRBV25-1 and J is TRBJ2-5; 8 nucleotides line up with TRBD1. The CDR3 is 16 residues long. The J segment lost 2 bases and the V segment lost 6 bases, leaving 11 bases of the junction unmatched. Germline CDR1 and CDR2: MGHDK and SYGVNS. CDR3: CASSAIGQGFQETQYF. Written as DNA, the CDR3 is TGTGCCAGCAGCGCTATCGGACAGGGCTTTCAAGAGACCCAGTACTTC.